These 19 T cell receptor beta chains originate from one sample sequenced in a study of blood T cell repertoires in COVID-19. Generated by immunoSEQ multiplex PCR, the TCRdb table keeps only in-frame clones and is missing some. Counted here are roughly 70,000 clones, around 80% occurring once; the ten biggest clones make up roughly 5%. Material: peripheral blood. These receptors came from an elderly woman with active or convalescent COVID-19.

This rearrangement joins TRBV19 to TRBJ1-4; TRBD1 might be the D (5 bases). The CDR3 is 17 residues long. Germline V CDR1 and CDR2: LNHDA, SQIVND (reference sequence). Trimming stripped 1 base from V and 7 bases from J, with 19 bases between. The CDR3 spells CASSIASTGAGSEKLFF. CDR3 nucleotides: TGTGCCAGTAGTATAGCGTCTACCGGGGCGGGGAGTGAAAAACTGTTTTTT.

This clone was seen only a few times. The chain carries TRBV5-1 and TRBJ1-1; D possibly corresponds to TRBD1 (5 bases). Germline V gives CDR1 SGHRS, CDR2 YFSETQ. V lost 0 bases to trimming and J lost 5 bases, with 11 bases between them. The CDR3 consists of 14 residues. CDR3: CASSLGDSSTEAFF. CDR3 sequence (DNA): TGCGCCAGCAGCTTGGGAGACAGTTCAACTGAAGCTTTCTTT.

As DNA, the CDR3 is TGTGCCAGCAGACTCCAGAGGGCTGAAGCTTTCTTT. It is translated as CASRLQRAEAFF. The chain links TRBV2 to TRBJ1-1; D unclear. Germline CDR1 reads SNHLY; CDR2 reads FYNNEI. The CDR3 is 12 amino acids. V shed 6 bases and J shed 6 bases, with 11 bases lying between them.

The table lists this clone with a count of one. The chain combines TRBV5-4 with TRBJ2-3, with D possibly matching TRBD1 (6 bases). The V end lost 5 bases, the J end lost 8 bases, and 12 bases lay between the germline ends. The CDR3 consists of 12 residues. CDR1 is SGHNT and CDR2 is YYREEE in the germline V gene (reference sequence). In DNA form, the CDR3 reads TGTGCCAGCAGTTCAGGGGTCGCTACGCAGTATTTT. Its translation is CASSSGVATQYF.

The rearrangement links TRBV27 to TRBJ2-3, with 13 bases lining up with TRBD2. The V segment lost 4 bases and the J segment 4 bases; nucleotides outside the gene matches: 5. Germline CDR1 MNHEY, CDR2 SMNVEV (reference sequence). The CDR3 totals 16 residues. CDR3 in amino acids: CASSSPLAGGSDTQYF. As DNA, the CDR3 is TGTGCCAGCAGTTCCCCACTAGCGGGGGGGTCAGATACGCAGTATTTT.

The rearrangement joins TRBV28 to TRBJ2-1; 9 bases align to TRBD2. The germline CDR1 and CDR2 sequences are MDHEN and SYDVKM. Trimming cost V 6 bases and J 0 bases; bases outside gene matches: 9. The CDR3 loop spans 17 amino acids. CDR3: CASRPISGGPSYNEQFF. The CDR3 region has the DNA TGTGCCAGCAGACCCATTAGCGGGGGCCCCTCCTACAATGAGCAGTTCTTC.

This chain uses TRBV28 with TRBJ1-2, with D tentatively TRBD1 (5 bases). Per germline, CDR1 MDHEN and CDR2 SYDVKM. V was cut by 4 bases and J by 4 bases, with 10 bases left in between. CDR3 length equals 13 residues. This CDR3 is CASSSRGGYGYTF. The CDR3 nucleotides read TGTGCCAGCAGTTCCCGGGGGGGCTATGGCTACACCTTC.

The chain combines TRBV2 with TRBJ2-2; 7 bases are a match to TRBD1. CDR3 length: 15 residues. Germline lookup yields CDR1 SNHLY and CDR2 FYNNEI. J was trimmed by 4 bases and V by 6 bases; bases with no gene match: 8. CDR3 bases: TGTGCCAGCAGGTCAGACAGGGTTGGCACCGGGGAGCTGTTTTTT. This encodes CASRSDRVGTGELFF.

This sequence joins TRBV12-5 and TRBJ2-3; D perhaps matches TRBD1 (6 bases). This CDR3 has 16 residues. CDR1 is LGHNT and CDR2 is FRNRAP in the germline V gene. V lost 5 bases, J lost 1 base, and 16 bases lay in between. The CDR3 nucleotides are TGTGCTAGTGGTCACACTCCCCCAGGGGGCACAGATACGCAGTATTTT. Its protein is CASGHTPPGGTDTQYF.

This clone was counted only a few times. The chain links TRBV5-1 to TRBJ2-5; D might be TRBD1 (5 bases). The V end was cut by 4 bases, the J end by 3 bases, with 16 bases between. This CDR3 has 15 residues. Germline V gene lookup returns CDR1 SGHRS and CDR2 YFSETQ. The CDR3 loop reads CASSVTEAGKETQYF. The DNA of the CDR3 is TGCGCCAGCAGCGTTACCGAGGCAGGGAAAGAGACCCAGTACTTC. Filled out from reference TRBV5-1 and TRBJ2-5, the complete variable domain reads KAGVTQTPRYLIKTRGQQVTLSCSPISGHRSVSWYQQTPGQGLQFLFEYFSETQRNKGNFPGRFSGRQFSNSRSEMNVSTLELGDSALYLCASSVTEAGKETQYFGPGTRLLVL.

This chain uses TRBV28 with TRBJ1-2; D is perhaps TRBD1 (5 bases). The CDR3 spans 14 residues. The germline V gene has CDR1 MDHEN and CDR2 SYDVKM. The ends were cut back, 3 bases at V and 2 bases at J, with 10 bases in the middle. CDR3 region: CASSFNRGNYGYTF. The CDR3 nucleotides read TGTGCCAGCAGTTTCAATCGGGGGAACTATGGCTACACCTTC.

The chain employs TRBV5-5 and TRBJ1-1; perhaps TRBD1 as D (6 bases). V lost 5 bases and J lost 4, with 18 bases in between. The CDR3 length is 15 residues. CDR1 SGHKS and CDR2 YYEKEE come from the germline V gene (reference sequence). The CDR3 loop reads CASSPLGARSTEAFF. In nucleotides, the CDR3 is TGTGCCAGCAGTCCATTGGGGGCCAGGAGCACTGAAGCTTTCTTT.

This chain uses TRBV25-1 with TRBJ1-1; D is possibly TRBD1 (6 bases). The V and J ends lost 11 bases and 2 bases respectively, with 18 bases between them. The germline V gene has CDR1 MGHDK and CDR2 SYGVNS. This CDR3 is built from 14 residues. The CDR3 sequence is CAGPRGGPNTEAFF. The CDR3 nucleotides read TGTGCCGGCCCTAGGGGGGGGCCCAACACTGAAGCTTTCTTT.

This clone appeared once. The chain has TRBV18 and TRBJ2-3; 8 bases are shared with TRBD1. The V gene's germline CDR1 is KGHSH and CDR2 LQKENI. The CDR3 extends over 15 amino acids. V trimming: 6 bases; J trimming: 3 bases; junction bases outside the gene matches: 8. The CDR3, as DNA: TGTGCCAGCTCTCGAAAAGACAGGGGAACAGATACGCAGTATTTT. Translated: CASSRKDRGTDTQYF. The entire variable domain, with the rest obtained from reference TRBV18 and TRBJ2-3, is as follows: NAGVMQNPRHLVRRRGQEARLRCSPMKGHSHVYWYRQLPEEGLKFMVYLQKENIIDESGMPKERFSAEFPKEGPSILRIQQVVRGDSAAYFCASSRKDRGTDTQYFGPGTRLTVL.

The chain uses TRBV28 and TRBJ1-1; D is unclear. CDR3 length: 13 amino acids. V was clipped by 8 bases and J by 12 bases, with 22 bases between them. The germline V gene has CDR1 MDHEN and CDR2 SYDVKM. This CDR3 is CASRGQAPRLPFF. In nucleotides, the CDR3 is TGTGCCAGCCGCGGTCAAGCCCCCCGGTTGCCTTTCTTT.

This chain links TRBV6-5 with TRBJ1-3; the D is unclear. V lost 9 bases, J lost 4 bases, and 19 bases lay in between. Germline lookup yields CDR1 MNHEY and CDR2 SVGAGI. This CDR3 region has 15 residues. The CDR3 nucleotides read TGTGCCAGTTATGAAAGGAGTTTGACCGGAAACACCATATATTTT. Its translation is CASYERSLTGNTIYF.

This clone has a handful of counts. The chain uses TRBV7-9 and TRBJ2-6; 9 bases are a match to TRBD1. The CDR3 length is 16 residues. Germline CDR1 is SEHNR and CDR2 is FQNEAQ (reference sequence). V was clipped by 5 bases and J by 1 base; unmatched bases: 3. Here the CDR3 reads CASSADRGSGANVLTF. DNA for the CDR3: TGTGCCAGCAGCGCGGACAGGGGATCTGGGGCCAACGTCCTGACTTTC.

V gene TRBV2 combines with J gene TRBJ1-5, with D maybe TRBD1 (5 bases). Per germline, CDR1 SNHLY and CDR2 FYNNEI. V lost 2 bases and J lost 3, with 11 bases in between. CDR3 size: 15 residues. CDR3 sequence: CASSEQGVNNQPQHF. The CDR3 DNA reads TGTGCCAGCAGTGAACAGGGTGTTAACAATCAGCCCCAGCATTTT.

The J gene is TRBJ2-3, the V gene TRBV5-1; D not certain. V shed 6 bases and J shed 8 bases, with 10 bases lying between them. This CDR3 is built from 11 residues. CDR1 is SGHRS and CDR2 is YFSETQ in the germline V gene. CDR3 protein: CASIVSGTQYF. Here the CDR3 DNA reads TGCGCCAGCATAGTCTCTGGTACGCAGTATTTT.